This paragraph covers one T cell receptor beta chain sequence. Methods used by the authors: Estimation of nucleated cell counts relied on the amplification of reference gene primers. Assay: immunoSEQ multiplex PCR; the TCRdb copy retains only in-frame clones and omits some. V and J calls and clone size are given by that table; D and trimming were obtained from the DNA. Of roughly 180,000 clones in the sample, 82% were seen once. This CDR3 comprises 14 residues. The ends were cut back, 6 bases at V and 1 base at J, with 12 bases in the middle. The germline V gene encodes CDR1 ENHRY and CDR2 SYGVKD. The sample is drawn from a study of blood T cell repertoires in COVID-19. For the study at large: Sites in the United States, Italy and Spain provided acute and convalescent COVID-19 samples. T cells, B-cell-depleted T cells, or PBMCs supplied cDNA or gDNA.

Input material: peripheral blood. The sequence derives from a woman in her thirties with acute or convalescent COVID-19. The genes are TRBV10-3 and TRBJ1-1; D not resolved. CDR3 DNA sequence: TGTGCCATCAGGGAGGGAGCCGCGAACACTGAAGCTTTCTTT. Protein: CAIREGAANTEAFF.